This is a list of T cell receptor beta chains from one sample in a study of T cell responses to AZD1222 COVID-19 vaccine. Method: immunoSEQ multiplex PCR; TCRdb's copy keeps in-frame clones and lacks some. The table includes 120,000 or so clones, 80% to 90% detected once. The sequenced sample was peripheral blood, obtained on day 0 of AZD1222 vaccination. These receptors originate from an adult in good health. CDR3s include the opening cysteine and the closing phenylalanine or tryptophan. D genes are given only for firm matches.

j_call v_call d_call cdr3_nt cdr3_aa
TRBJ1-6 TRBV2 . TGTGCCAGCAGATCCCGGGACTTTAAGAATTCACCCCTCCACTTT CASRSRDFKNSPLHF
TRBJ1-6 TRBV9 TRBD1 TGTGCCAGCAGCGTAGTTGCCGCAGGGGGACCCCTCCACTTT CASSVVAAGGPLHF
TRBJ2-5 TRBV11-3 . TGTGCCAGCAGCTTAGATCCCGGGAGCAGTGAGACCCAGTACTTC CASSLDPGSSETQYF
TRBJ1-1 TRBV5-6 TRBD1 TGTGCCAGCAGCTTGCCCGACAGGGCAACTGAAGCTTTCTTT CASSLPDRATEAFF
TRBJ1-5 TRBV11-2 . TGTGCCAGCAGCTTAAGACACACCCCGAATCAGCCCCAGCATTTT CASSLRHTPNQPQHF
TRBJ1-2 TRBV5-1 . TGCGCCAGCAGCCCTTATGCGGGGGACTATGGCTACACCTTC CASSPYAGDYGYTF
TRBJ1-1 TRBV2 . TGTGCCAGCAGTGAACTGGGTATGAACACTGAAGCTTTCTTT CASSELGMNTEAFF
TRBJ2-1 TRBV5-6 . TGTGCCAGCGTCCTGGGGGGCCACTCAAATGAGCAGTTCTTC CASVLGGHSNEQFF
TRBJ1-1 TRBV6-5 . TGTGCCAGCGGCACGAGGAACACTGAAGCTTTCTTT CASGTRNTEAFF
TRBJ2-1 TRBV7-9 TRBD1 TGTGCCAGCAGCTTAGGGTGGGACAGCTCCAATGAGCAGTTCTTC CASSLGWDSSNEQFF
TRBJ1-2 TRBV15 TRBD1 TGTGCCACCTCACATACGACAGGGATTGACTATGGCTACACCTTC CATSHTTGIDYGYTF
TRBJ1-4 TRBV30 TRBD1 TGTGCCTGGACCCGAGACAGGGTCGAAAAACTGTTTTTT CAWTRDRVEKLFF